This TCR beta chain was recorded in a study of blood T cell repertoires in COVID-19. Background on the study: PBMCs, B-cell-depleted T cells, or T cells provided the cDNA or gDNA that made up the material.

The germline gives CDR1 MGHRA, CDR2 YSYEKL. V shed 3 bases and J shed 6 bases, with 15 bases lying between them. The CDR3 is made up of 15 amino acids. The data were produced by immunoSEQ multiplex PCR, yet TCRdb's version contains in-frame clones alone and is incomplete. The data hold approximately 400,000 clones, with approximately 90% observed a single time. Those who participated ranged in age from roughly 18 to 95 years and resided in 20 to 25 US areas. Participants' own reports of clinical history determined their cohort assignment. People in the exposed group encountered a COVID-19 case within 2 weeks before entering the study.

The V and J genes are TRBV4-1 and TRBJ2-1; tentatively, D is TRBD1 (5 bases). Sequencing used PBMCs or T cells enriched from blood (not recorded which). The source is a woman aged 40 to 55 who had been exposed to COVID-19. For the CDR3, the DNA is TGCGCCAGCAGCCACCGCCAGGGCCCCGGCAATGAGCAGTTCTTC. This sequence encodes CASSHRQGPGNEQFF.